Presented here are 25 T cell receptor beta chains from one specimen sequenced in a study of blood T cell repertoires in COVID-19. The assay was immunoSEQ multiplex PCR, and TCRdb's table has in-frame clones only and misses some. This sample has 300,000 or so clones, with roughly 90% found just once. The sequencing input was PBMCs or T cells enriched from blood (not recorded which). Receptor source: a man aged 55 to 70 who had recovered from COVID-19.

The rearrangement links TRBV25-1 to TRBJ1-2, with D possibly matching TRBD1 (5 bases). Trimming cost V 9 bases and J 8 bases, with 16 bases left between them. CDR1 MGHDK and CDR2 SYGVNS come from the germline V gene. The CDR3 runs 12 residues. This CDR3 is CARGTEGEGYTF. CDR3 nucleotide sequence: TGTGCCAGAGGGACGGAGGGCGAGGGCTACACCTTC.

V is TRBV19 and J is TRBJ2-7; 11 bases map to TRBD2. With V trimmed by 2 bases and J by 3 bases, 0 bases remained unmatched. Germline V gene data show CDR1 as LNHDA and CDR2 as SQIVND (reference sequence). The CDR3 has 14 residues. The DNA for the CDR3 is TGTGCCAGTAGTATAACTAGCGGGAGCTACGAGCAGTACTTC. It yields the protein CASSITSGSYEQYF.

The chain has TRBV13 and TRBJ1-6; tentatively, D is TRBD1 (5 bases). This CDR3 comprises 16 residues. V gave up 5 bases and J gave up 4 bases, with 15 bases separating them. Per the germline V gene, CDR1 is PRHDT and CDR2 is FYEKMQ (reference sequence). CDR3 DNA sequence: TGTGCCAGCAGCCAAGGGGCAGGCAGATATAATTCACCCCTCCACTTT. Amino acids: CASSQGAGRYNSPLHF.

CDR3 sequence reads: CASRRQGAYEQYF. The CDR3 nucleotides read TGTGCCAGCCGGCGACAGGGGGCATACGAGCAGTACTTC. J is TRBJ2-7 and V is TRBV27, with 10 nucleotides matching TRBD1. In germline, CDR1 is MNHEY, CDR2 SMNVEV (reference sequence). Losses at the gene ends were 8 bases for V and 4 bases for J; bases not matched to a gene: 5. The CDR3 is made up of 13 amino acids.

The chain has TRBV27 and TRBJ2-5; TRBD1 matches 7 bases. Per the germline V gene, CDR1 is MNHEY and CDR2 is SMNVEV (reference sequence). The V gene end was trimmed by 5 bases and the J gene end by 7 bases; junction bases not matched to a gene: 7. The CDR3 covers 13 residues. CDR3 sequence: CASSNGQDRTQYF. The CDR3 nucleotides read TGTGCCAGCAGTAATGGACAGGACCGGACCCAGTACTTC.

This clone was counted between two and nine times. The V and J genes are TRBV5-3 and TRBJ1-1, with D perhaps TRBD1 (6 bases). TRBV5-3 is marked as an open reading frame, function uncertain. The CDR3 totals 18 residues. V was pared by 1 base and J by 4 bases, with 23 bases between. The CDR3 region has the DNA TGTGCCAGAAGCTTGACTCCCAAGAGAACAGGGCAAGGCACTGAAGCTTTCTTT. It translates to CARSLTPKRTGQGTEAFF.

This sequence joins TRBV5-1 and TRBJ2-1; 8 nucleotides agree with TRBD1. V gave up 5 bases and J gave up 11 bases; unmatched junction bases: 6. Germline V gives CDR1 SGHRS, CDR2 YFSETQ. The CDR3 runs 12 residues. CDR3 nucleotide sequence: TGCGCCAGCAGTAGCCAGGGGGCGAAGCAGTTCTTC. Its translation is CASSSQGAKQFF.

The CDR3 nucleotides read TGTGCCAGCAGCCCGTATACTGAAGCTTTCTTT. The encoded protein is CASSPYTEAFF. J is TRBJ1-1 and V is TRBV7-9, with D unresolved. CDR1 and CDR2 from the germline V gene are SEHNR and FQNEAQ (reference sequence). Trimming stripped 5 bases from V and 5 bases from J, with 6 bases between. This CDR3 region has 11 residues.

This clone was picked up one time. The CDR3 is CASSRGDQARATFF. DNA for the CDR3: TGTGCCAGCAGTAGAGGCGATCAGGCCAGGGCGACTTTCTTT. The chain uses TRBV7-8 and TRBJ1-1; possibly TRBD1 for D (5 bases). This CDR3 has 14 amino acids. Germline CDR1 reads SGHVS; CDR2 reads FQNEAQ. Trimming took off 6 bases at V and 12 bases at J, with 23 bases between the two ends.

In nucleotides, the CDR3 is TGTGCCAGCAGCCCACGGACTCCGGGACAGGGAGATGGCTACACCTTC. Translating gives CASSPRTPGQGDGYTF. The chain has TRBV7-6 and TRBJ1-2; 9 bases match TRBD1. This CDR3 contains 16 residues. Germline CDR1 SGHVS, CDR2 FNYEAQ. The ends lost 5 bases at V and 6 bases at J; junction bases unmatched: 13.

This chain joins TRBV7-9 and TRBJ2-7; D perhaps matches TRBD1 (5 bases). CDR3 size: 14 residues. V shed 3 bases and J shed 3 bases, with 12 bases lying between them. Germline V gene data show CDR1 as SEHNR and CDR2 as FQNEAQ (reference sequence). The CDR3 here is CASSFTGPHYEQYF. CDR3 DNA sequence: TGTGCCAGCAGCTTCACAGGACCCCACTACGAGCAGTACTTC.

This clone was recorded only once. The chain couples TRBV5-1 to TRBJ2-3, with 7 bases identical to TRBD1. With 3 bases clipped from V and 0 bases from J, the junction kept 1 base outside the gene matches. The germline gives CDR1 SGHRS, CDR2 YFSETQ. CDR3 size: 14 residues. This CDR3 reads CASSWDRSTDTQYF. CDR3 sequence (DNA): TGCGCCAGCAGCTGGGACAGAAGCACAGATACGCAGTATTTT.

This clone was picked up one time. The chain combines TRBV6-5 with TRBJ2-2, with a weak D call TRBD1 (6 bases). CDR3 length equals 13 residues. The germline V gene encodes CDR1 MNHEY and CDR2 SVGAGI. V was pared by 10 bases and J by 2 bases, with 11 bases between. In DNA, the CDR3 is TGTGCCATCCGGGACATCAACACCGGGGAGCTGTTTTTT. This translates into CAIRDINTGELFF.

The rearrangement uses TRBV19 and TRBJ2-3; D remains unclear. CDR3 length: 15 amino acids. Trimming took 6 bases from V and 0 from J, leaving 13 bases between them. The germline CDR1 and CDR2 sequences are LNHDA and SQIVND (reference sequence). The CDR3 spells CASRPGLPSTDTQYF. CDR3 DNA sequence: TGTGCCAGTAGACCCGGTTTACCCAGCACAGATACGCAGTATTTT.

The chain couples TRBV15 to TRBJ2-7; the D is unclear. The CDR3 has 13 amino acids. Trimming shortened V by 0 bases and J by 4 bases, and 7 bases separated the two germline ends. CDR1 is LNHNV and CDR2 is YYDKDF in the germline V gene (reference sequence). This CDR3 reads CATSRDNFYEQYF. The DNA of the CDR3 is TGTGCCACCAGCAGAGATAATTTTTACGAGCAGTACTTC.

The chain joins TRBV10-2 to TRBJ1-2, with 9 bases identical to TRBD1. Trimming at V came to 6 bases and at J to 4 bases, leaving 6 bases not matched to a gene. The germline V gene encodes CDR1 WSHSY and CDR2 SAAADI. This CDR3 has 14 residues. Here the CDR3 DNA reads TGCGCCAGCAGGGCCCCGACAGGGGGCTATGGCTACACCTTC. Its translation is CASRAPTGGYGYTF.

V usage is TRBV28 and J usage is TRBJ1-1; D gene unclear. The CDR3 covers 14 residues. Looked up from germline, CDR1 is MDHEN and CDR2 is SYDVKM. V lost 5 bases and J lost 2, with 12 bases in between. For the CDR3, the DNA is TGTGCCAGCAGTGAAGGGAGAAAAAACACTGAAGCTTTCTTT. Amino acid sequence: CASSEGRKNTEAFF.

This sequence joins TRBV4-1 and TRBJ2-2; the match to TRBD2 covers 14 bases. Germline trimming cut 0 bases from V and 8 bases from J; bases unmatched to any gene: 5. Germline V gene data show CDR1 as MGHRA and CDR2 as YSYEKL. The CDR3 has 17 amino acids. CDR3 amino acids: CASSQDWTSGGSGELFF. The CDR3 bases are TGCGCCAGCAGCCAAGACTGGACTAGCGGGGGGTCGGGGGAGCTGTTTTTT.

The CDR3 sequence is CASSLIHTDTQYF. CDR3 DNA sequence: TGTGCCAGCAGCTTAATCCACACAGATACGCAGTATTTT. V usage is TRBV13 and J usage is TRBJ2-3; D is ambiguous. This CDR3 comprises 13 residues. The V gene's germline CDR1 is PRHDT and CDR2 FYEKMQ (reference sequence). Trimming removed 2 bases at V and 2 bases at J, with 5 bases between. Looking up the rest from reference TRBV13 and TRBJ2-3 gives the full variable domain: AAGVIQSPRHLIKEKRETATLKCYPIPRHDTVYWYQQGPGQDPQFLISFYEKMQSDKGSIPDRFSAQQFSDYHSELNMSSLELGDSALYFCASSLIHTDTQYFGPGTRLTVL.

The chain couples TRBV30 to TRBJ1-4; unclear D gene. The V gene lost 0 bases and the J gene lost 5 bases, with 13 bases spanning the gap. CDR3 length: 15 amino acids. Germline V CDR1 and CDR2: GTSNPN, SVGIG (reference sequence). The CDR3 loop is CAWSVGSSPNEKLFF. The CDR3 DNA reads TGTGCCTGGAGTGTGGGCAGTTCCCCAAATGAAAAACTGTTTTTT.

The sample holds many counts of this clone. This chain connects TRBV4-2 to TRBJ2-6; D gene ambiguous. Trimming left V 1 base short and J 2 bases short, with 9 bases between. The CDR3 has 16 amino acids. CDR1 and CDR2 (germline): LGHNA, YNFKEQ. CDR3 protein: CASSQVDGAGANVLTF. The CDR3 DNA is TGTGCCAGCAGCCAAGTAGACGGAGCTGGGGCCAACGTCCTGACTTTC.

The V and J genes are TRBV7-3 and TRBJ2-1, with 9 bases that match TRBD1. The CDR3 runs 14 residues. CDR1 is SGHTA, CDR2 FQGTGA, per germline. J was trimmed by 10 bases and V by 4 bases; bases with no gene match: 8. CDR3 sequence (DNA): TGTGCCAGCAGCTCAGGGACAGGGATGAACGAGCAGTTCTTC. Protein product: CASSSGTGMNEQFF.

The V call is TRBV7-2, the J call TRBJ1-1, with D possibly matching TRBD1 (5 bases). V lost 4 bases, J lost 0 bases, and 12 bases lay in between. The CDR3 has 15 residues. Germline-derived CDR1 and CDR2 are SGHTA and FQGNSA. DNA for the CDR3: TGTGCCAGCAGCTCCAACCAGGGCATGAACACTGAAGCTTTCTTT. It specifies CASSSNQGMNTEAFF. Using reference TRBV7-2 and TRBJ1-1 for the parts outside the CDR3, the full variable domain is GAGVSQSPSNKVTEKGKDVELRCDPISGHTALYWYRQSLGQGLEFLIYFQGNSAPDKSGLPSDRFSAERTGGSVSTLTIQRTQQEDSAVYLCASSSNQGMNTEAFFGQGTRLTVV.

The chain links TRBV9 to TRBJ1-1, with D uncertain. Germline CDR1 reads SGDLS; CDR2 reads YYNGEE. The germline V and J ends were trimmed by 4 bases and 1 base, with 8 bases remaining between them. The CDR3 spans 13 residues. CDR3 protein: CASSRTRNTEAFF. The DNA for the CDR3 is TGTGCCAGCAGCCGAACGAGGAACACTGAAGCTTTCTTT.

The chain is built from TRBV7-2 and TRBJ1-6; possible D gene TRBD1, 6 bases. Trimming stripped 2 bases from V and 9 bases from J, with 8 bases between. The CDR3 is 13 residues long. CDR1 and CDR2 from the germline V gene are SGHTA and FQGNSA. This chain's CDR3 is CASSLTGPSPLHF. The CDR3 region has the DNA TGTGCCAGCAGCTTAACAGGGCCTTCACCCCTCCACTTT.